This T cell receptor (beta chain) appears in the sequencing data of a study of blood T cell repertoires in COVID-19. V lost 3 bases and J lost 5; bases outside the gene matches: 7. The CDR3 totals 15 residues. Germline CDR1 is LNHDA and CDR2 is SQIVND (reference sequence). Original handling: By means of reference gene primer amplification, nucleated cell counts were estimated. The data were produced by immunoSEQ multiplex PCR, yet TCRdb's version contains in-frame clones alone and is incomplete. That table gives V, J and clone size, and the DNA gave D and trimming. This table holds more than 150,000 clones, roughly 89% found once.

The sequence came from a man in his forties or fifties with acute or convalescent COVID-19. V usage is TRBV19 and J usage is TRBJ2-5; 9 bases map to TRBD1. The material sequenced was peripheral blood. CDR3 loop: CASSIGTGWRETQYF. Here the CDR3 DNA reads TGTGCCAGTAGTATCGGGACAGGGTGGAGGGAGACCCAGTACTTC.